Below are 7 T cell receptor beta chains sequenced from a single sample in a study of CD8+ T cells in alopecia areata. RNA, once extracted, was reverse transcribed into cDNA for use as the sequencing template. The method was immunoSEQ multiplex PCR; TCRdb's version includes in-frame clones alone and lacks a portion of them. The sample has under 4,500 clones; 70% are singletons. Treatment described: oral pan-JAK inhibitor, 5-10 mg twice daily. Obtained from alopecia areata patients were lesional scalp punch biopsies along with peripheral blood. The input for sequencing was skin, taken at week 24, from a patient treated with tofacitinib. These receptors all come from a human donor with alopecia areata.

The chain employs TRBV28 and TRBJ1-3; 11 nucleotides align to TRBD1. The CDR3 runs 16 residues. Trimming cost V 4 bases and J 8 bases; bases outside gene matches: 10. Looked up from germline, CDR1 is MDHEN and CDR2 is SYDVKM. The CDR3, as DNA: TGTGCCAGCAGTTACCTCCGGACAGGGGGCAGGGACACCATATATTTT. Translation gives CASSYLRTGGRDTIYF.

This clone was seen just once. The chain links TRBV6-1 to TRBJ1-1, with 8 bases lining up with TRBD1. V dropped 7 bases and J dropped 4; count of bases not matched to a gene: 5. The V gene's germline CDR1 is MNHNS and CDR2 SASEGT. The length of the CDR3 is 13 residues. The CDR3 loop is CASIWDRSTEAFF. The CDR3 nucleotides are TGTGCCAGCATCTGGGACAGGTCCACTGAAGCTTTCTTT.

V and J are TRBV2 and TRBJ2-7; 10 bases map to TRBD1. CDR3 length equals 16 residues. CDR1 and CDR2 (germline): SNHLY, FYNNEI. Trimming took 6 bases from V and 7 from J; bases not matched to a gene: 15. CDR3 amino acids: CASRAFSGTGAGEQYF. The CDR3 DNA is TGTGCCAGCAGAGCCTTCTCTGGGACAGGGGCCGGAGAGCAGTACTTC. The full variable domain, its missing parts supplied by reference TRBV2 and TRBJ2-7, is EPEVTQTPSHQVTQMGQEVILRCVPISNHLYFYWYRQILGQKVEFLVSFYNNEISEKSEIFDDQFSVERPDGSNFTLKIRSTKLEDSAMYFCASRAFSGTGAGEQYFGPGTRLTVT.

The chain links TRBV6-1 to TRBJ1-6; TRBD1 might be the D (6 bases). The CDR3 has 14 residues. Germline V gives CDR1 MNHNS, CDR2 SASEGT. The V gene lost 2 bases and the J gene lost 9 bases, with 11 bases spanning the gap. The CDR3 is CASSEPTGFSPLHF. CDR3 bases: TGTGCCAGCAGTGAACCTACAGGGTTTTCACCCCTCCACTTT.

The rearrangement joins TRBV11-2 to TRBJ2-7, with TRBD1 as a possible D gene (6 bases). Germline V gene data show CDR1 as SGHAT and CDR2 as FQNNGV. The CDR3 spans 14 residues. V gave up 4 bases and J gave up 2 bases, with 12 bases separating them. CDR3 in DNA: TGTGCCAGCAGCTCCCATGGGGGCCCCTACGAGCAGTACTTC. This translates into CASSSHGGPYEQYF.

V gene TRBV5-1 combines with J gene TRBJ2-1; D gene uncertain. The CDR3 extends over 13 amino acids. CDR1 is SGHRS, CDR2 YFSETQ, per germline. Trimming pared 1 base from V and 6 bases from J, leaving 8 bases between. The CDR3 bases are TGCGCCAGCAGCTTGCAGTCGGGCAATGAGCAGTTCTTC. Translated: CASSLQSGNEQFF.

There are a few counts of this clone. V gene TRBV2 combines with J gene TRBJ1-6; the D gene is possibly TRBD1 (6 bases). The germline CDR1 and CDR2 sequences are SNHLY and FYNNEI. Trimming cost V 4 bases and J 0 bases, with 13 bases left between them. CDR3 length: 17 residues. CDR3 in amino acids: CASSGSGTFSYNSPLHF. The DNA for the CDR3 is TGTGCCAGCAGTGGATCCGGGACATTCTCCTATAATTCACCCCTCCACTTT.